This T cell receptor (beta chain) derives from a study of T-cell reconstitution after alpha-beta-depleted transplantation in children. This clonotype was recorded at least ten times. Germline V lookup: CDR1 SGHDT, CDR2 YYEEEE. V dropped 0 bases and J dropped 10 bases, with 16 bases sitting between them. The CDR3 runs to 14 residues. Unique molecular identifiers were incorporated during preparation of the TCRbeta library. From the PCR reads, TCRdb called clonotypes with MiXCR, one entry per CDR3 protein. The data show about 690,000 distinct CDR3 sequences, roughly 15% seen once. Sequencing used PBMCs from the stem cell graft donor, obtained from the stem cell graft. The origin of this receptor is a human donor who donated a stem cell graft to a child with acute myeloid leukemia. The genes are TRBV5-6 and TRBJ2-5; D is perhaps TRBD1 (5 bases). The CDR3 region is CASSLGGFKGYQYF. The CDR3, as DNA: TGTGCCAGCAGCTTGGGGGGCTTCAAGGGGTACCAGTACTTC.